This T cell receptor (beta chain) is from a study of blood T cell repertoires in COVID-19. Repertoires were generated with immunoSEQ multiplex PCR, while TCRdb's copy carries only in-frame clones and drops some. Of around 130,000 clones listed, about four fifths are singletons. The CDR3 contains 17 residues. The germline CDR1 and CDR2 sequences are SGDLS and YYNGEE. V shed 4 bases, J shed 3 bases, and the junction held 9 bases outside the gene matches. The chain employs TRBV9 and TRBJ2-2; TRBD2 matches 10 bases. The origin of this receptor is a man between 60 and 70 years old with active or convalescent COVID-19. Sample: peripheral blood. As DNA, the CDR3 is TGTGCCAGCAGCCCCCGTCTAGCGGGAGTCGACACCGGGGAGCTGTTTTTT. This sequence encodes CASSPRLAGVDTGELFF.